This T cell receptor beta chain originates from a study of technical replicates of blood from a handful of donors. Here immunoSEQ multiplex PCR was the method, and the copy in TCRdb shows in-frame clones only, minus some. The sample includes 15,000 to 19,000 clones, around 86% of them seen just once. Sequencing used PBMCs. This clonotype was obtained from a human donor in good health.

CDR3 nucleotides: TGTGCCTGGAGTGTATCCGGCCAGTGGGGAGCGAGCACAGATACGCAGTATTTT. Residues: CAWSVSGQWGASTDTQYF. V usage is TRBV30 and J usage is TRBJ2-3; a possible D gene is TRBD2 (5 bases). This CDR3 comprises 18 residues. Germline V gene sequence: CDR1 GTSNPN, CDR2 SVGIG (reference sequence). The V end was cut by 0 bases, the J end by 0 bases, with 19 bases between.